The sequence of this T cell receptor beta chain was determined in a study of tumour-infiltrating T cells in Burkitt lymphoma. Overall study: Repertoire clonality predicted overall and progression-free survival.

CDR1 LGHNT and CDR2 FRNRAP come from the germline V gene. V lost 6 bases to trimming and J lost 0 bases, with 17 bases between them. This CDR3 has 16 amino acids. The method was immunoSEQ multiplex PCR; TCRdb's version includes in-frame clones alone and lacks a portion of them. The profile shows thousands of clones, about 69% of them singletons. The sample consisted of tumor tissue. This clonotype was obtained from a human donor with diffuse large B-cell lymphoma. The chain combines TRBV12-5 with TRBJ1-1; possible D gene TRBD1, 6 bases. CDR3 nucleotide sequence: TGTGCTAGTGGAACAGGACAGCCACATTTGAACACTGAAGCTTTCTTT. As protein: CASGTGQPHLNTEAFF. The full variable domain, rest sourced from reference TRBV12-5 and TRBJ1-1, is DARVTQTPRHKVTEMGQEVTMRCQPILGHNTVFWYRQTMMQGLELLAYFRNRAPLDDSGMPKDRFSAEMPDATLATLKIQPSEPRDSAVYFCASGTGQPHLNTEAFFGQGTRLTVV.